This entry lists 8 T cell receptor beta chains sequenced from one sample in a study of T cells in Graves' hyperthyroidism and ophthalmopathy. Researchers amplified the TCR beta CDR3 regions from RNA transcripts. A first-round RT-PCR of the TCR CDR3 used the HTBI primer set. TCRdb recomputed calls from the multiplex PCR reads with MiXCR, one row per CDR3 protein. The table lists approximately 600,000 distinct CDR3 sequences, 14% of them singletons. The material sequenced was blood. These receptor sequences come from a woman between 18 and 29 years old with Graves' ophthalmopathy.

This clonotype was seen ten or more times. This sequence joins TRBV13 and TRBJ2-4; unclear D gene. The CDR3 has 16 residues. The V gene lost 1 base and the J gene lost 5 bases, with 15 bases spanning the gap. CDR1 and CDR2 from the germline V gene are PRHDT and FYEKMQ (reference sequence). The CDR3 sequence: CASSLATRSSENIQYF. As DNA, the CDR3 is TGTGCCAGCAGCTTAGCAACAAGGTCCTCCGAAAACATTCAGTACTTC.

This clonotype has ten or more counts. This chain connects TRBV12-3 or TRBV12-4 to TRBJ1-6; no clear D. This CDR3 has 13 amino acids. Trimming pared 6 bases from V and 9 bases from J, leaving 12 bases between. The CDR3 sequence is CASSRSWGSPLHF. DNA for the CDR3: TGTGCCAGCAGCCGCAGCTGGGGTTCACCCCTCCACTTT.

The chain is built from TRBV20-1 and TRBJ2-3; the match to TRBD2 covers 12 bases. CDR1 and CDR2 from the germline V gene are DFQATT and SNEGSKA (reference sequence). V was pared by 1 base and J by 6 bases, with 5 bases of the junction left unmatched. The CDR3 runs to 15 residues. The CDR3 loop is CSARGTSGKGDTQYF. The CDR3 coding sequence is TGCAGTGCTAGAGGGACTAGCGGGAAAGGGGATACGCAGTATTTT.

This clonotype was counted many times. V is TRBV15 and J is TRBJ1-1; D gene ambiguous. From germline, CDR1 is LNHNV and CDR2 YYDKDF (reference sequence). The CDR3 runs 15 residues. Trimming removed 1 base from V and 5 bases from J, with 14 bases in between. In nucleotides, the CDR3 is TGTGCCACCAGCAGAGGAAGGGAGAGTGGGACTGAAGCTTTCTTT. This encodes CATSRGRESGTEAFF.

The chain couples TRBV14 to TRBJ2-3; D gene uncertain. The CDR3 contains 15 residues. Germline V CDR1 and CDR2: SGHDN, FVKESK. Trimming took 3 bases from V and 0 from J, leaving 10 bases between them. The CDR3: CASSQERWSTDTQYF. Here the CDR3 DNA reads TGTGCCAGCAGCCAGGAACGGTGGAGCACAGATACGCAGTATTTT.

The chain recombines TRBV7-2 with TRBJ2-2, with TRBD2 identical over 8 bases. J gave up 6 bases and V 6 bases, and 9 bases lay outside the gene matches. Germline assignment: CDR1 SGHTA and CDR2 FQGNSA. This CDR3 spans 15 amino acids. CDR3 in DNA: TGTGCCAGCAGACCCAGCGGGAGTCTTCCCGGGGAGCTGTTTTTT. Protein sequence: CASRPSGSLPGELFF.

V is TRBV2 and J is TRBJ2-1, with TRBD2 as a possible D gene (6 bases). This CDR3 has 15 residues. Trimming pared 5 bases from V and 7 bases from J, leaving 18 bases between. CDR1 is SNHLY and CDR2 is FYNNEI in the germline V gene. For the CDR3, the DNA is TGTGCCAGCAGTACCCGGGACTCCAGGGTGAATGAGCAGTTCTTC. The encoded protein is CASSTRDSRVNEQFF.

DNA of the CDR3: TGTGCCAGTAGTTCCGCGGGACTAGCGGGAGACTACGAGCAGTACTTC. Translating it yields CASSSAGLAGDYEQYF. The rearrangement links TRBV19 to TRBJ2-7; 14 bases match TRBD2. CDR1 is LNHDA and CDR2 is SQIVND in the germline V gene (reference sequence). Unmatched junction bases numbered 6, after V lost 5 bases and J lost 3 bases. The CDR3 totals 16 residues.